A selection of T cell receptor beta chains follows, all from one sample in a study of T cells in Graves' hyperthyroidism and ophthalmopathy. TCRdb re-called the multiplex PCR reads through MiXCR, storing one row per CDR3 protein. The sample consists of around 440,000 distinct CDR3 sequences, 15% to 18% of them appearing once. Material for sequencing was blood. All receptors derive from a woman aged 18 to 35 with Graves' hyperthyroidism. Both conserved end residues are part of each CDR3. Fields, in order: J gene, D gene, V gene, clone size, CDR3 protein, CDR3 DNA. A D gene is named only where the DNA matches it firmly. Some rows have no size entry. The others give once, few or many, or a class for an expanded clone.

J gene: TRBJ1-5
D gene: .
V gene: TRBV10-3
clone size: .
CDR3 protein: CAISESSGNQPQHF
CDR3 DNA: TGTGCCATCAGTGAGTCCAGTGGCAATCAGCCCCAGCATTTT

J gene: TRBJ2-3
D gene: .
V gene: TRBV12-3/TRBV12-4
clone size: many
CDR3 protein: CASSLRETTDTQYF
CDR3 DNA: TGTGCCAGCAGTTTGCGGGAAACCACAGATACGCAGTATTTT

J gene: TRBJ2-7
D gene: .
V gene: TRBV2
clone size: many
CDR3 protein: CASTPIRLYEQYF
CDR3 DNA: TGTGCCAGCACCCCGATACGTCTCTACGAGCAGTACTTC

J gene: TRBJ1-1
D gene: .
V gene: TRBV20-1
clone size: .
CDR3 protein: CSARGWGQRGGTEAFF
CDR3 DNA: TGCAGTGCTAGAGGGTGGGGTCAGAGGGGGGGCACTGAAGCTTTCTTT

J gene: TRBJ1-1
D gene: .
V gene: TRBV7-9
clone size: many
CDR3 protein: CASSRSDSEAFF
CDR3 DNA: TGTGCCAGCAGCCGCTCGGACAGCGAAGCTTTCTTT

J gene: TRBJ1-1
D gene: .
V gene: TRBV27
clone size: many
CDR3 protein: CASSVGGYTEAFF
CDR3 DNA: TGTGCCAGCAGTGTCGGGGGATACACTGAAGCTTTCTTT

J gene: TRBJ2-1
D gene: TRBD2
V gene: TRBV5-1
clone size: few
CDR3 protein: CASSLAPLAGGNEQFF
CDR3 DNA: TGCGCCAGCAGCTTGGCCCCCCTAGCGGGAGGGAATGAGCAGTTCTTC

J gene: TRBJ1-1
D gene: .
V gene: TRBV20-1
clone size: many
CDR3 protein: CSARPPGGGRRNTEAFF
CDR3 DNA: TGCAGTGCTAGACCCCCGGGGGGGGGTCGTAGGAACACTGAAGCTTTCTTT

J gene: TRBJ2-7
D gene: .
V gene: TRBV11-3
clone size: many
CDR3 protein: CASSLHKSYEQYF
CDR3 DNA: TGTGCCAGCAGCTTACACAAGAGCTACGAGCAGTACTTC

J gene: TRBJ1-2
D gene: TRBD1
V gene: TRBV7-9
clone size: many
CDR3 protein: CASSLGQGAHGYTF
CDR3 DNA: TGTGCCAGCAGCTTGGGACAGGGGGCGCACGGCTACACCTTC

J gene: TRBJ2-3
D gene: TRBD1
V gene: TRBV5-1
clone size: many
CDR3 protein: CASKSGGQADTQYF
CDR3 DNA: TGCGCCAGCAAGTCAGGGGGACAGGCAGATACGCAGTATTTT

J gene: TRBJ1-2
D gene: TRBD1
V gene: TRBV7-3
clone size: many
CDR3 protein: CASEERGQGPFSGGYTF
CDR3 DNA: TGTGCCAGCGAGGAAAGGGGACAGGGTCCCTTTTCGGGGGGCTACACCTTC

J gene: TRBJ2-3
D gene: TRBD2
V gene: TRBV7-8
clone size: many
CDR3 protein: CASSFLAGVDTDTQYF
CDR3 DNA: TGTGCCAGCAGCTTCTTAGCGGGAGTAGACACAGATACGCAGTATTTT

J gene: TRBJ2-7
D gene: TRBD1
V gene: TRBV20-1
clone size: .
CDR3 protein: CSASGQGAGEQYF
CDR3 DNA: TGCAGTGCTAGTGGACAGGGGGCGGGCGAGCAGTACTTC

J gene: TRBJ1-2
D gene: .
V gene: TRBV4-2
clone size: .
CDR3 protein: CASSQETEIFYGYTF
CDR3 DNA: TGTGCCAGCAGCCAAGAAACGGAGATCTTCTATGGCTACACCTTC

J gene: TRBJ1-4
D gene: .
V gene: TRBV12-3/TRBV12-4
clone size: many
CDR3 protein: CASSFMAGEKLFF
CDR3 DNA: TGTGCCAGCAGTTTTATGGCAGGCGAAAAACTGTTTTTT

J gene: TRBJ2-2
D gene: .
V gene: TRBV3-1
clone size: .
CDR3 protein: CASRLVQNTGELFF
CDR3 DNA: TGTGCCAGCCGCCTAGTACAGAACACCGGGGAGCTGTTTTTT

J gene: TRBJ2-3
D gene: TRBD2
V gene: TRBV12-3/TRBV12-4
clone size: many
CDR3 protein: CASRKELSGGSDTQYF
CDR3 DNA: TGTGCCAGCAGAAAGGAGCTTAGCGGGGGTTCAGATACGCAGTATTTT

J gene: TRBJ2-7
D gene: TRBD1
V gene: TRBV20-1
clone size: many
CDR3 protein: CSALGTGLYEQYF
CDR3 DNA: TGCAGTGCCCTCGGGACAGGACTCTACGAGCAGTACTTC

J gene: TRBJ2-7
D gene: .
V gene: TRBV7-9
clone size: once
CDR3 protein: CASSAGTGKAGLAAYEQYF
CDR3 DNA: TGTGCCAGCAGCGCCGGGACAGGGAAGGCTGGACTAGCGGCGTACGAGCAGTACTTC

J gene: TRBJ2-7
D gene: .
V gene: TRBV19
clone size: .
CDR3 protein: CASSITPFPLEQYF
CDR3 DNA: TGTGCCAGTAGTATCACACCTTTCCCGCTCGAGCAGTACTTC

J gene: TRBJ1-2
D gene: TRBD1
V gene: TRBV12-3/TRBV12-4
clone size: many
CDR3 protein: CASSPGQDRYGYTF
CDR3 DNA: TGTGCCAGCAGTCCGGGACAGGACCGCTATGGCTACACCTTC

J gene: TRBJ2-1
D gene: TRBD2
V gene: TRBV7-3
clone size: few
CDR3 protein: CASAGTSDYNEQFF
CDR3 DNA: TGTGCCAGTGCCGGGACTAGCGACTACAATGAGCAGTTCTTC

J gene: TRBJ2-1
D gene: .
V gene: TRBV6-1
clone size: many
CDR3 protein: CASSYGLDNEQFF
CDR3 DNA: TGTGCCAGCAGTTACGGGTTGGACAATGAGCAGTTCTTC

J gene: TRBJ1-1
D gene: .
V gene: TRBV12-3/TRBV12-4
clone size: many
CDR3 protein: CASLPGYQANTEAFF
CDR3 DNA: TGTGCCAGCCTCCCAGGCTACCAAGCGAACACTGAAGCTTTCTTT

J gene: TRBJ2-2
D gene: .
V gene: TRBV18
clone size: few
CDR3 protein: CASSLYRGGETGELFF
CDR3 DNA: TGTGCCAGCTCACTGTACAGAGGAGGGGAGACCGGGGAGCTGTTTTTT

J gene: TRBJ2-3
D gene: .
V gene: TRBV9
clone size: many
CDR3 protein: CASSDRTDISDTQYF
CDR3 DNA: TGTGCCAGCAGCGATCGGACAGACATTTCAGATACGCAGTATTTT

J gene: TRBJ2-3
D gene: TRBD2
V gene: TRBV29-1
clone size: many
CDR3 protein: CSVVRSGTSTDTQYF
CDR3 DNA: TGCAGCGTTGTTCGTAGCGGGACTAGCACAGATACGCAGTATTTT

J gene: TRBJ1-1
D gene: .
V gene: TRBV7-9
clone size: .
CDR3 protein: CASSLAWRNTEAFF
CDR3 DNA: TGTGCCAGCAGCTTAGCGTGGCGGAACACTGAAGCTTTCTTT

J gene: TRBJ2-7
D gene: TRBD1
V gene: TRBV30
clone size: .
CDR3 protein: CAWSVGTGYEQYF
CDR3 DNA: TGTGCCTGGAGTGTAGGGACAGGCTACGAGCAGTACTTC

J gene: TRBJ2-7
D gene: .
V gene: TRBV29-1
clone size: many
CDR3 protein: CSARGTSYEQYF
CDR3 DNA: TGCAGCGCCCGAGGGACCTCCTACGAGCAGTACTTC

J gene: TRBJ1-2
D gene: .
V gene: TRBV7-9
clone size: many
CDR3 protein: CASTWGRGPNYGYTF
CDR3 DNA: TGTGCCAGCACCTGGGGCCGGGGCCCTAATTATGGCTACACCTTC

J gene: TRBJ2-1
D gene: TRBD2
V gene: TRBV6-1
clone size: many
CDR3 protein: CAATSGIPNEQFF
CDR3 DNA: TGTGCCGCGACTAGCGGGATTCCCAATGAGCAGTTCTTC

J gene: TRBJ2-1
D gene: .
V gene: TRBV11-2
clone size: many
CDR3 protein: CASSYGEQFF
CDR3 DNA: TGTGCCAGCAGCTACGGTGAGCAGTTCTTC

J gene: TRBJ2-5
D gene: TRBD2
V gene: TRBV7-9
clone size: many
CDR3 protein: CASRALAEETQYF
CDR3 DNA: TGTGCCAGCAGGGCGCTAGCGGAAGAGACCCAGTACTTC

J gene: TRBJ2-4
D gene: .
V gene: TRBV6-2/TRBV6-3
clone size: .
CDR3 protein: CASSYIPREAGPYRGIQYF
CDR3 DNA: TGTGCCAGCAGTTACATACCGCGCGAGGCGGGTCCGTACCGTGGCATTCAGTACTTC

J gene: TRBJ2-3
D gene: .
V gene: TRBV11-1
clone size: .
CDR3 protein: CASSHFGQTSTDTQYF
CDR3 DNA: TGTGCCAGCAGCCATTTCGGACAGACTAGCACAGATACGCAGTATTTT

J gene: TRBJ1-2
D gene: .
V gene: TRBV24-1
clone size: .
CDR3 protein: CATSDWGDYKYTF
CDR3 DNA: TGTGCCACCAGTGATTGGGGGGACTACAAGTACACCTTC

J gene: TRBJ1-1
D gene: .
V gene: TRBV6-1
clone size: many
CDR3 protein: CASSTLDRTEAFF
CDR3 DNA: TGTGCCAGCAGTACCCTCGACCGGACTGAAGCTTTCTTT

J gene: TRBJ2-7
D gene: TRBD2
V gene: TRBV20-1
clone size: .
CDR3 protein: CSASRLAGLYEQYF
CDR3 DNA: TGCAGTGCTAGCAGGCTAGCGGGATTGTACGAGCAGTACTTC

J gene: TRBJ1-6
D gene: .
V gene: TRBV6-6
clone size: many
CDR3 protein: CASSYSEGNSPLHF
CDR3 DNA: TGTGCCAGCAGTTACTCGGAGGGCAATTCACCCCTCCACTTT

J gene: TRBJ1-1
D gene: TRBD1
V gene: TRBV6-1
clone size: many
CDR3 protein: CASSLNRGGNTEAFF
CDR3 DNA: TGTGCCAGCAGCTTGAACAGGGGAGGGAACACTGAAGCTTTCTTT

J gene: TRBJ2-6
D gene: .
V gene: TRBV5-1
clone size: few
CDR3 protein: CASSLGSSRSGANVLTF
CDR3 DNA: TGCGCCAGCAGCTTGGGGAGTTCGAGGTCTGGGGCCAACGTCCTGACTTTC

J gene: TRBJ1-6
D gene: .
V gene: TRBV30
clone size: many
CDR3 protein: CAWSVRGNSPLHF
CDR3 DNA: TGTGCCTGGAGTGTACGCGGGAATTCACCCCTCCACTTT

J gene: TRBJ2-2
D gene: .
V gene: TRBV12-3/TRBV12-4
clone size: few
CDR3 protein: CASTSDVAGAGGTGELFF
CDR3 DNA: TGTGCCAGCACCTCTGATGTAGCAGGGGCCGGTGGGACCGGGGAGCTGTTTTTT

J gene: TRBJ2-7
D gene: .
V gene: TRBV2
clone size: many
CDR3 protein: CATSGRVSYEQYF
CDR3 DNA: TGTGCCACATCAGGGCGGGTCTCCTACGAGCAGTACTTC

J gene: TRBJ2-4
D gene: .
V gene: TRBV6-1
clone size: .
CDR3 protein: CASSDPAKNIQYF
CDR3 DNA: TGTGCCAGCAGTGATCCAGCCAAAAACATTCAGTACTTC

J gene: TRBJ2-3
D gene: TRBD1
V gene: TRBV19
clone size: many
CDR3 protein: CASSTRTGGAGADTQYF
CDR3 DNA: TGTGCCAGTAGTACACGGACAGGGGGCGCGGGAGCAGATACGCAGTATTTT

J gene: TRBJ2-7
D gene: .
V gene: TRBV7-9
clone size: .
CDR3 protein: CASSLVRAYAGEQYF
CDR3 DNA: TGTGCCAGCAGCTTAGTCCGGGCCTACGCAGGGGAGCAGTACTTC

J gene: TRBJ2-2
D gene: TRBD2
V gene: TRBV2
clone size: few
CDR3 protein: CASIRRTSGGNTGELFF
CDR3 DNA: TGTGCCAGCATCAGGAGGACTAGCGGGGGTAACACCGGGGAGCTGTTTTTT

J gene: TRBJ1-3
D gene: TRBD1
V gene: TRBV4-1
clone size: .
CDR3 protein: CASSQGTGGVITGNTIYF
CDR3 DNA: TGCGCCAGCAGCCAGGGGACAGGGGGCGTGATTACTGGAAACACCATATATTTT

J gene: TRBJ2-1
D gene: TRBD1
V gene: TRBV28
clone size: many
CDR3 protein: CASWGMTGALEQFF
CDR3 DNA: TGTGCCAGCTGGGGGATGACAGGGGCCTTAGAGCAGTTCTTC

J gene: TRBJ1-3
D gene: .
V gene: TRBV7-2
clone size: .
CDR3 protein: CASSLMGGNTIYF
CDR3 DNA: TGTGCCAGCAGCTTAATGGGCGGAAACACCATATATTTT

J gene: TRBJ2-2
D gene: .
V gene: TRBV27
clone size: .
CDR3 protein: CASSYGRGGSTGELFF
CDR3 DNA: TGTGCCAGCAGTTACGGACGGGGAGGTAGCACCGGGGAGCTGTTTTTT

J gene: TRBJ1-1
D gene: TRBD1
V gene: TRBV6-7
clone size: few
CDR3 protein: CASSSRQGVNTEAFF
CDR3 DNA: TGTGCCAGCAGTTCCAGACAGGGGGTGAACACTGAAGCTTTCTTT

J gene: TRBJ1-3
D gene: .
V gene: TRBV15
clone size: many
CDR3 protein: CATSRRHGTDTIYF
CDR3 DNA: TGTGCCACCAGCAGAAGACATGGTACGGACACCATATATTTT

J gene: TRBJ1-6
D gene: .
V gene: TRBV27
clone size: .
CDR3 protein: CASSLRETYNSPLHF
CDR3 DNA: TGTGCCAGCAGTTTACGGGAGACCTATAATTCACCCCTCCACTTT

J gene: TRBJ2-2
D gene: .
V gene: TRBV30
clone size: many
CDR3 protein: CAWSVGGDAGELFF
CDR3 DNA: TGTGCCTGGAGTGTAGGCGGGGACGCCGGGGAGCTGTTTTTT

J gene: TRBJ1-4
D gene: .
V gene: TRBV7-9
clone size: many
CDR3 protein: CASSFDATNEKLFF
CDR3 DNA: TGTGCCAGCAGCTTTGATGCAACTAATGAAAAACTGTTTTTT

J gene: TRBJ2-7
D gene: TRBD1
V gene: TRBV20-1
clone size: .
CDR3 protein: CSAQPGQGTYEQYF
CDR3 DNA: TGCAGTGCCCAACCGGGACAGGGAACCTACGAGCAGTACTTC